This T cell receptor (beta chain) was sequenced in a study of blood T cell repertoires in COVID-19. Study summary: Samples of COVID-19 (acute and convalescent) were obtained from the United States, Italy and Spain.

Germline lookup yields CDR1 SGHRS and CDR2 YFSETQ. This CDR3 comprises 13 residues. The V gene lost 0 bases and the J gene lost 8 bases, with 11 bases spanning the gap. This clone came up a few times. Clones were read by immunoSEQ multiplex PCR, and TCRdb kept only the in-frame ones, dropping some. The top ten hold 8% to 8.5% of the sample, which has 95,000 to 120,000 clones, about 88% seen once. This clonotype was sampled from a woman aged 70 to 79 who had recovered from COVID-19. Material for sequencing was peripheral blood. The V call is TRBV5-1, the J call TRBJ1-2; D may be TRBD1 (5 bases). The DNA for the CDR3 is TGCGCCAGCAGCTTGGAAGGCAGACAGGGCTACACCTTC. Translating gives CASSLEGRQGYTF. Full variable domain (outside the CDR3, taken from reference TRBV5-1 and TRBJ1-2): KAGVTQTPRYLIKTRGQQVTLSCSPISGHRSVSWYQQTPGQGLQFLFEYFSETQRNKGNFPGRFSGRQFSNSRSEMNVSTLELGDSALYLCASSLEGRQGYTFGSGTRLTVV.